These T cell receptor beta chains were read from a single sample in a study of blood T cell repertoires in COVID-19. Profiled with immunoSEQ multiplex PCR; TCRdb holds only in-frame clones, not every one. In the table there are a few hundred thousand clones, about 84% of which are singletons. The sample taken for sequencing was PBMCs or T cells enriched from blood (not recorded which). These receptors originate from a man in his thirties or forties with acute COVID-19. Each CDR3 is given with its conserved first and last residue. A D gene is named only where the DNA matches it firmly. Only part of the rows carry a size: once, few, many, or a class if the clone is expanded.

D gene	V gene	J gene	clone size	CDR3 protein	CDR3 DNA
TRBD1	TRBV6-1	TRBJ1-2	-	CASSEGSGGGYGYTF	TGTGCCAGCAGTGAAGGCTCAGGGGGCGGCTATGGCTACACCTTC
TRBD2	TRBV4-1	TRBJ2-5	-	CASSYGTSGQETQYF	TGCGCCAGCAGCTACGGGACTAGCGGCCAAGAGACCCAGTACTTC
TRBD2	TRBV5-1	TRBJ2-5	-	CASSFAGGQETQYF	TGCGCCAGCAGCTTCGCGGGGGGGCAAGAGACCCAGTACTTC
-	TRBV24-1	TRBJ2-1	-	CATSDLAASYNEQFF	TGTGCCACCAGTGATTTAGCCGCATCCTACAATGAGCAGTTCTTC
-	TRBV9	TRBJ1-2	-	CASSVEEGYGYTF	TGTGCCAGCAGCGTAGAGGAGGGGTATGGCTACACCTTC
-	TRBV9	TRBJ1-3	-	CASSVGSGGGNTIYF	TGTGCCAGCAGCGTAGGTTCAGGAGGAGGAAACACCATATATTTT
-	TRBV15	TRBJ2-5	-	CATSKEETQYF	TGTGCCACCAGCAAGGAGGAGACCCAGTACTTC
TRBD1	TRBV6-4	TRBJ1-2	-	CASSETGGDGYTF	TGTGCCAGCAGTGAGACAGGGGGCGATGGCTACACCTTC
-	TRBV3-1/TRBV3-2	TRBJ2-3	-	CASSRTGGTDTQYF	TGTGCCAGCAGCCGGACCGGGGGCACAGATACGCAGTATTTT
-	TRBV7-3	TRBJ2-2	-	CASSPQGPGELFF	TGTGCCAGCAGCCCGCAGGGGCCCGGGGAGCTGTTTTTT
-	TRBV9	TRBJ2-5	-	CASSVQGARQETQYF	TGTGCCAGCAGCGTACAAGGGGCTCGGCAAGAGACCCAGTACTTC
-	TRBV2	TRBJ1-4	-	CASTTGKGLEAGEKLFF	TGTGCCAGCACCACAGGCAAAGGTCTTGAGGCCGGTGAAAAACTGTTTTTT
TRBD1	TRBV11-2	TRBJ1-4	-	CASSRTGIGEKLFF	TGTGCCAGCAGCAGGACAGGGATTGGTGAAAAACTGTTTTTT
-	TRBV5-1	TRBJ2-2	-	CASSLAVGAGELFF	TGCGCCAGCAGCCTGGCGGTCGGAGCCGGGGAGCTGTTTTTT
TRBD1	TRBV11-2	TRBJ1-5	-	CASSSTGQGNQPQHF	TGTGCCAGCAGCTCGACAGGGCAAGGCAATCAGCCCCAGCATTTT
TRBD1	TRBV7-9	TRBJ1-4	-	CASSPGRGPSEWEKLFF	TGTGCCAGCAGCCCCGGAAGGGGGCCGTCCGAATGGGAAAAACTGTTTTTT
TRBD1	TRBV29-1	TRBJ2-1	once	CSPRTGGSDEQFF	TGCAGCCCACGGACAGGGGGCTCGGATGAGCAGTTCTTC
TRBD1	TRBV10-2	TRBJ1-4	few	CASSKSGTGYEKLFF	TGCGCCAGCAGTAAGTCCGGGACAGGCTATGAAAAACTGTTTTTT
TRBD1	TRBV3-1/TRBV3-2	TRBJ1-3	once	CASSQAGTGVFAGNTIYF	TGTGCCAGCAGCCAAGCCGGGACAGGGGTTTTCGCTGGAAACACCATATATTTT
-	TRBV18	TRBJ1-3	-	CASSPPRDSEAGNTIYF	TGTGCCAGCTCACCACCGAGGGACTCGGAGGCCGGAAACACCATATATTTT
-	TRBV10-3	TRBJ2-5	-	CAISDQQGFGETQYF	TGTGCCATCAGTGACCAACAGGGTTTTGGAGAGACCCAGTACTTC
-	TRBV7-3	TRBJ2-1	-	CASSFSDTSYNEQFF	TGTGCCAGCAGCTTCTCCGACACCTCCTACAATGAGCAGTTCTTC
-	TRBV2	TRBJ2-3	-	CATKLRLAADTQYF	TGTGCCACCAAACTGCGGCTAGCTGCAGATACGCAGTATTTT
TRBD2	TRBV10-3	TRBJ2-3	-	CAISRTSGGTDTQYF	TGTGCCATCAGTAGGACTAGCGGGGGGACAGATACGCAGTATTTT
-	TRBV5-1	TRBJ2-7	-	CASKEEPPDHEQYF	TGCGCCAGCAAAGAGGAACCTCCTGACCACGAGCAGTACTTC
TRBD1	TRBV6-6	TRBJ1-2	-	CASSFLQGNYGYTF	TGTGCCAGCAGTTTCTTACAGGGGAACTATGGCTACACCTTC
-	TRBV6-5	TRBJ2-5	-	CASSYDSGGFGETQYF	TGTGCCAGCAGTTACGACTCAGGAGGGTTTGGAGAGACCCAGTACTTC
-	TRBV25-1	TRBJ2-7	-	CASSVSGVFPEQYF	TGTGCCAGCAGTGTGTCCGGGGTTTTTCCCGAGCAGTACTTC
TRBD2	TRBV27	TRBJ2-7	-	CASYSGGPSYEQYF	TGTGCCAGCTATAGCGGGGGGCCCTCCTACGAGCAGTACTTC
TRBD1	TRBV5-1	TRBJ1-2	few	CASSLLGTGGSLEYGYTF	TGCGCCAGCAGCTTGTTGGGGACAGGTGGCTCGCTAGAATATGGCTACACCTTC
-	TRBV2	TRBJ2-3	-	CASSRLVSTDTQYF	TGTGCCAGCAGTCGACTAGTAAGCACAGATACGCAGTATTTT
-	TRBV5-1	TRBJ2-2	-	CASSPNIPGDTGELFF	TGCGCCAGCAGCCCAAATATCCCCGGGGACACCGGGGAGCTGTTTTTT
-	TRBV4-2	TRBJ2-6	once	CASSPQGQGANVLTF	TGTGCCAGCAGCCCGCAGGGCCAGGGGGCCAACGTCCTGACTTTC
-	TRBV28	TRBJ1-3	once	CASTGTPILTIYF	TGTGCCAGCACCGGGACACCGATTTTGACCATATATTTT
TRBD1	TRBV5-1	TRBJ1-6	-	CASSDTGVSPLHF	TGCGCCAGCAGCGACACAGGGGTTTCACCCCTCCACTTT
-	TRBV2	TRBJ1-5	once	CASSEGQPLNQPQHF	TGTGCCAGCAGTGAAGGACAGCCTCTTAATCAGCCCCAGCATTTT
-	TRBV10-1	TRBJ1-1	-	CASKEDRGIKDTEAFF	TGCGCCAGCAAAGAGGACCGAGGGATTAAGGACACTGAAGCTTTCTTT
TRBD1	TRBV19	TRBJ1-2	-	CASSADRTYGYTF	TGTGCCAGTAGTGCGGACAGGACCTATGGCTACACCTTC
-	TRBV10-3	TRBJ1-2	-	CAISDPTGQDQGYTF	TGTGCCATCAGTGATCCGACAGGCCAGGACCAGGGCTACACCTTC
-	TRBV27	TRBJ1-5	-	CASSLLAGFDKNQPQHF	TGTGCCAGCAGTTTATTGGCGGGTTTCGATAAAAATCAGCCCCAGCATTTT
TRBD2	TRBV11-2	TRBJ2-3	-	CASSLDPRGGDTQYF	TGTGCCAGCAGCTTAGATCCTCGGGGGGGAGATACGCAGTATTTT
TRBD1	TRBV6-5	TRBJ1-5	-	CASSQQGQRQPQHF	TGTGCCAGCAGCCAACAGGGGCAACGTCAGCCCCAGCATTTT
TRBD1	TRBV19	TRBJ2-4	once	CASTTQGAILRNIQYF	TGTGCCAGTACCACACAGGGGGCCATCTTGAGAAACATTCAGTACTTC
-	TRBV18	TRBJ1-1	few	CASSPGRNTEAFF	TGTGCCAGCTCACCCGGGAGGAACACTGAAGCTTTCTTT
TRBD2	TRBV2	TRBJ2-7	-	CASYGGGRGADYEQYF	TGTGCCAGCTATGGGGGAGGGAGGGGAGCGGACTACGAGCAGTACTTC
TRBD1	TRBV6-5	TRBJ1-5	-	CASGQGFSNQPQHF	TGTGCCTCGGGACAGGGGTTTAGCAATCAGCCCCAGCATTTT
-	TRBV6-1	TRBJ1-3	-	CASSGEGNGNTIYF	TGTGCCAGCAGTGGGGAGGGGAACGGAAACACCATATATTTT